These 3 T cell receptor beta chains were all obtained from the same sample, sequenced in a study of T cell repertoires in cytomegalovirus infection. MiXCR, run by TCRdb on the reads, gives a single entry per CDR3 protein. The data contain 700,000 to 950,000 distinct CDR3 sequences, 32% of them singletons. Their antigens are not known. This specimen consisted of cultured CD8+ T cells from PBMCs, obtained from culture after CMV antigen stimulation. Receptors originate from a human donor in good health (CMV status not recorded). Some clones in this sample may be carry-over from other donors' samples.

This clonotype appeared a few times. This chain joins TRBV7-9 and TRBJ2-1, with D perhaps TRBD1 or TRBD2 (5 bases each). The CDR3 runs 16 residues. From germline, CDR1 is SEHNR and CDR2 FQNEAQ (reference sequence). The V end was cut by 6 bases, the J end by 6 bases, with 21 bases between. CDR3 DNA sequence: TGTGCCAGCAGTCCTACCGGGACCCTACTGAGCAATGAGCAGTTCTTC. It is translated as CASSPTGTLLSNEQFF.

This clonotype was counted only a few times. The rearrangement uses TRBV12-3 or TRBV12-4 and TRBJ2-7, with D tentatively TRBD1 or TRBD2 (5 bases each). The CDR3 spans 14 residues. V lost 1 base and J 4 bases, leaving 11 bases between the germline ends. DNA of the CDR3: TGTGCCAGCAGTTTAGGAGGGTGGGGGTACGAGCAGTACGTC. Its protein is CASSLGGWGYEQYV.

This clonotype was counted a few times. CDR3 nucleotides: TGCAGTGCTAGAGTTTTTGGCAGCACTAGCTCCTACGAGCAGTACGTC. As protein: CSARVFGSTSSYEQYV. The V gene is TRBV20-1, the J gene TRBJ2-7, with D maybe TRBD2 (5 bases). CDR3 length equals 16 residues. Trimming left V 1 base short and J 0 bases short, with 16 bases between. Germline lookup yields CDR1 DFQATT and CDR2 SNEGSKA (reference sequence).